The text below deals with one T cell receptor beta chain. Each CDR3 protein gets one entry after TCRdb re-called the 5' RACE reads with MiXCR. The sample has hundreds of thousands of distinct CDR3 sequences; approximately 24% are singletons. These data originate in a study of identical twins. The CDR3 loop spans 11 amino acids. Germline V lookup: CDR1 SQVTM, CDR2 ANQGSEA. V was shortened by 4 bases and J by 2 bases, with 4 bases between the two germline ends. These same records also appear under a second study, on T cells expressing NK-cell markers.

This receptor was taken from a woman between 18 and 30 years old in good health. The sample taken for sequencing was CD4+ T cells sorted from blood. This chain uses TRBV29-1 with TRBJ2-3; no definite D call. In DNA form, the CDR3 reads TGCAGCGTTGCACCCACAGATACGCAGTATTTT. Translating it yields CSVAPTDTQYF.